This T cell receptor beta chain is from a study of control samples from healthy donors and cancer patients. Sequencing used immunoSEQ multiplex PCR; TCRdb keeps in-frame clones, though not all of them. Of some 82,000 clones in the sample, 84% were seen once. The CDR3 spans 13 residues. The V gene end was trimmed by 7 bases and the J gene end by 4 bases; junction bases not matched to a gene: 4. Germline V gives CDR1 LNHDA, CDR2 SQIVND (reference sequence). This chain links TRBV19 with TRBJ2-1; 7 bases map to TRBD2. The sample taken for sequencing was PBMCs. This clonotype was sampled from a man between 60 and 75 years old with head and neck cancer. The CDR3 nucleotides are TGTGCCAGTAAACCTAGCGGATACAATGAGCAGTTCTTC. Translation: CASKPSGYNEQFF. Supplemented by reference TRBV19 and TRBJ2-1, the full variable domain reads DGGITQSPKYLFRKEGQNVTLSCEQNLNHDAMYWYRQDPGQGLRLIYYSQIVNDFQKGDIAEGYSVSREKKESFPLTVTSAQKNPTAFYLCASKPSGYNEQFFGPGTRLTVL.